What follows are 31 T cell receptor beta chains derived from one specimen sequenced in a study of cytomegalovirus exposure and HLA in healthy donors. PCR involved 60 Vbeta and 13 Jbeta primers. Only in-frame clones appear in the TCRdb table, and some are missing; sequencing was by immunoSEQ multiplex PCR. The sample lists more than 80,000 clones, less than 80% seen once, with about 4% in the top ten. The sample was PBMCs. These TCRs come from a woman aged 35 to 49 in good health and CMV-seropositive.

In nucleotides, the CDR3 is TGCGCCAGCAGCTTGGTACTAGCGGGCTCCTACAATGAGCAGTTCTTC. The encoded protein is CASSLVLAGSYNEQFF. This chain connects TRBV5-1 to TRBJ2-1; 9 bases are shared with TRBD2. The CDR3 covers 16 residues. Germline assignment: CDR1 SGHRS and CDR2 YFSETQ. Unmatched junction bases numbered 1, after V lost 0 bases and J lost 0 bases.

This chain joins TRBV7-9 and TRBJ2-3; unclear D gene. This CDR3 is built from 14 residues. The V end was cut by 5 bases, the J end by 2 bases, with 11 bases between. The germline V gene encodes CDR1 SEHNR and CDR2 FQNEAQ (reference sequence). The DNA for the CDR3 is TGTGCCAGCAGCCTCACAGCTCCCACAGATACGCAGTATTTT. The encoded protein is CASSLTAPTDTQYF.

In nucleotides, the CDR3 is TGTGCCAGCAGCTCCCCCCAGAGAGCGGGGTTCTCCTACGAGCAGTACTTC. Encoded protein: CASSSPQRAGFSYEQYF. This rearrangement joins TRBV7-9 to TRBJ2-7; the match to TRBD2 covers 7 bases. Germline V gives CDR1 SEHNR, CDR2 FQNEAQ (reference sequence). The V segment lost 4 bases and the J segment 0 bases; nucleotides outside the gene matches: 12. The CDR3 extends over 17 amino acids.

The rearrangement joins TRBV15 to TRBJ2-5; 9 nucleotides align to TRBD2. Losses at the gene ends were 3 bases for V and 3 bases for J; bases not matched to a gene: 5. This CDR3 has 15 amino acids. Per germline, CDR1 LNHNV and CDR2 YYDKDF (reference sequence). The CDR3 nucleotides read TGTGCCACCAGCAGCCGCGGGAGGGCCGAAGAGACCCAGTACTTC. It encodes CATSSRGRAEETQYF.

Here the CDR3 reads CASGQGTYNEQFF. The CDR3 region has the DNA TGTGCCAGTGGACAGGGAACCTACAATGAGCAGTTCTTC. The chain is built from TRBV7-9 and TRBJ2-1; TRBD1 matches at 8 bases. Germline CDR1 reads SEHNR; CDR2 reads FQNEAQ (reference sequence). V was clipped by 9 bases and J by 2 bases; unmatched bases: 3. This CDR3 spans 13 amino acids.

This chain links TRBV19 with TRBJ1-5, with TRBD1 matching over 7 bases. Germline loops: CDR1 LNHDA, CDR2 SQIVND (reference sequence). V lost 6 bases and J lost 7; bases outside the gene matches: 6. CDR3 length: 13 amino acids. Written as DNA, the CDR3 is TGTGCCAGTAGCGGGGACAGAGAACAGCCCCAGCATTTT. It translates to CASSGDREQPQHF.

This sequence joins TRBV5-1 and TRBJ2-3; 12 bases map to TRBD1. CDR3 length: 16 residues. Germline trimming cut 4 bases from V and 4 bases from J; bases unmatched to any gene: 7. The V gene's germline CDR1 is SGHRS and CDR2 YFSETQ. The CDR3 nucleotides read TGCGCCAGCAGCGCCCCAGGGACAGGGGGCTCAGATACGCAGTATTTT. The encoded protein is CASSAPGTGGSDTQYF.

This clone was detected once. The CDR3 sequence: CASSLAPAGGGFNEQFF. In DNA, the CDR3 is TGCGCCAGCAGCTTGGCCCCAGCGGGAGGGGGGTTCAATGAGCAGTTCTTC. V usage is TRBV5-1 and J usage is TRBJ2-1; 10 bases are a match to TRBD2. The V gene end was trimmed by 0 bases and the J gene end by 6 bases; junction bases not matched to a gene: 9. CDR1 is SGHRS, CDR2 YFSETQ, per germline. The CDR3 runs to 17 residues.

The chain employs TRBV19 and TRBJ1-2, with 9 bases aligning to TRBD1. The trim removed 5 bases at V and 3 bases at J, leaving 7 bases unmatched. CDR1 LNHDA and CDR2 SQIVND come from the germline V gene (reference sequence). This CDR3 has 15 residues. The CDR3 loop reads CASSVPGQGDYGYTF. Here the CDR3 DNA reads TGTGCCAGTAGTGTCCCGGGACAGGGAGACTATGGCTACACCTTC.

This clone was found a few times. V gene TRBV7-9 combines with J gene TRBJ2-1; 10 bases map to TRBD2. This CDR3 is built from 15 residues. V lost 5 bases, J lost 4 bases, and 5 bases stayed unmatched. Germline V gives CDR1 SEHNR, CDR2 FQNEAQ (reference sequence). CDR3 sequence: CASSQTSGYYNEQFF. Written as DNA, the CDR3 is TGTGCCAGCAGCCAGACTAGCGGGTATTACAATGAGCAGTTCTTC.

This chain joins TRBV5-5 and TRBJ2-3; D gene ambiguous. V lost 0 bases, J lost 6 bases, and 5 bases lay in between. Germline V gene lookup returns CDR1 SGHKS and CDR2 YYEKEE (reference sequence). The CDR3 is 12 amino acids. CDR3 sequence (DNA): TGTGCCAGCAGCTTGGAGCCGGATACGCAGTATTTT. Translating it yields CASSLEPDTQYF.

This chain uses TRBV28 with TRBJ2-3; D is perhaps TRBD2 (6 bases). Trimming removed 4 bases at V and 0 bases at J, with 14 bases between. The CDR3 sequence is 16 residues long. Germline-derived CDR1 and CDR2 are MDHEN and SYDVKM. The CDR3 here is CASSSPGSGSTDTQYF. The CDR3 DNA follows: TGTGCCAGCAGTTCCCCGGGCAGCGGGAGCACAGATACGCAGTATTTT.

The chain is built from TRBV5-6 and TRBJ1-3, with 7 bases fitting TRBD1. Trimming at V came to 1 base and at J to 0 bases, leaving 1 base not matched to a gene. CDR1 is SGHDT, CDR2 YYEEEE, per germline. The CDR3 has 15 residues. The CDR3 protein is CASSLPGGSGNTIYF. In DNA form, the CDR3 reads TGTGCCAGCAGCTTGCCAGGGGGCTCTGGAAACACCATATATTTT.

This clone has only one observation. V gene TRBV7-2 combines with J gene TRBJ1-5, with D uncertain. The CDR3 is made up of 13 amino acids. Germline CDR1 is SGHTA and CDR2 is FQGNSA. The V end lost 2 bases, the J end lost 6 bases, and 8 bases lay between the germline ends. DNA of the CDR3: TGTGCCAGCAGCTTACTCTGGAGTCAGCCCCAGCATTTT. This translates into CASSLLWSQPQHF.

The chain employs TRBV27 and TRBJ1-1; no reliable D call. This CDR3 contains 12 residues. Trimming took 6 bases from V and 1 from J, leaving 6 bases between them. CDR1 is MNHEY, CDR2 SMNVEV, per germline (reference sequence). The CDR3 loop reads CASREGNTEAFF. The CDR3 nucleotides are TGTGCCAGCAGGGAGGGGAACACTGAAGCTTTCTTT.

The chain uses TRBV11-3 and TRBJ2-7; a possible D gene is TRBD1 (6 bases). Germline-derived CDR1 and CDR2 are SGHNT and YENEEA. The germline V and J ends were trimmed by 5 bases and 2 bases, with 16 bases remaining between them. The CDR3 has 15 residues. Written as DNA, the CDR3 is TGTGCCAGCAGCCAAAGGGGGAGAGAAACCTACGAGCAGTACTTC. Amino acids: CASSQRGRETYEQYF. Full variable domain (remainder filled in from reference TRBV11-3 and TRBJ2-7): EAGVVQSPRYKIIEKKQPVAFWCNPISGHNTLYWYLQNLGQGPELLIRYENEEAVDDSQLPKDRFSAERLKGVDSTLKIQPAELGDSAVYLCASSQRGRETYEQYFGPGTRLTVT.

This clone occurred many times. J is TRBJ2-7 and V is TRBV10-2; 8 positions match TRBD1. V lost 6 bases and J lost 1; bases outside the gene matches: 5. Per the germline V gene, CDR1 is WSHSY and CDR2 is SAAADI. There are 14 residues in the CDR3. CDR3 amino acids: CASSDRGGSYEQYF. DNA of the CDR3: TGCGCCAGCAGCGACAGGGGAGGTTCCTACGAGCAGTACTTC.

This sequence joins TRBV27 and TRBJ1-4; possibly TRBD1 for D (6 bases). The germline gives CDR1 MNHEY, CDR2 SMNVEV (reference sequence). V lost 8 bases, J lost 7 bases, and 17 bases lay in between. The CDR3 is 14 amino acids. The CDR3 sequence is CASGGVGAGEKLFF. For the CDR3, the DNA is TGTGCCAGCGGTGGCGTGGGGGCAGGTGAAAAACTGTTTTTT.

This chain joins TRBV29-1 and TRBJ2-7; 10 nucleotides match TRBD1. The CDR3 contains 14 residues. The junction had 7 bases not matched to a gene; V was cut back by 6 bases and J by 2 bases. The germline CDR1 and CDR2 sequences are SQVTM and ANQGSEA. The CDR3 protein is CSVPGQGFPYEQYF. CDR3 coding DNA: TGCAGCGTACCGGGACAGGGGTTCCCCTACGAGCAGTACTTC.

The CDR3 loop is CASSGTGGLGNTIYF. The DNA of the CDR3 is TGTGCCAGCAGCGGGACAGGGGGTCTTGGAAACACCATATATTTT. The chain is built from TRBV9 and TRBJ1-3, with TRBD1 matching over 10 bases. Germline-derived CDR1 and CDR2 are SGDLS and YYNGEE. The CDR3 has 15 residues. Trimming took 3 bases from V and 3 from J; bases not matched to a gene: 3.

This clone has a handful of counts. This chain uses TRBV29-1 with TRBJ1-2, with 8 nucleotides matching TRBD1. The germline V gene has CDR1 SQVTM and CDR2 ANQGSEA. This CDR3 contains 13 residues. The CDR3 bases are TGCAGTGCCTCGGACAGGGATGGCTATGGCTACACCTTC. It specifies CSASDRDGYGYTF.

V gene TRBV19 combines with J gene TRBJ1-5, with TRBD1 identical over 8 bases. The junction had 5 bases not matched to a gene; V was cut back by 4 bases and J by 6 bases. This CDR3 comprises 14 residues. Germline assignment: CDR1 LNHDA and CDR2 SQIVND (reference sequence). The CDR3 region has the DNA TGTGCCAGTAGTACAGGGGGCAGGGGTCAGCCCCAGCATTTT. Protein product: CASSTGGRGQPQHF.

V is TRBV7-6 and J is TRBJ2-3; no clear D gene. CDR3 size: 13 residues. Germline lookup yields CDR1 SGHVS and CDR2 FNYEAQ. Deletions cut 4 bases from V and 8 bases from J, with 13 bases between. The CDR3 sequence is CASSSTGPSTQYF. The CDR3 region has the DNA TGTGCCAGCAGCTCGACTGGCCCCAGTACGCAGTATTTT.

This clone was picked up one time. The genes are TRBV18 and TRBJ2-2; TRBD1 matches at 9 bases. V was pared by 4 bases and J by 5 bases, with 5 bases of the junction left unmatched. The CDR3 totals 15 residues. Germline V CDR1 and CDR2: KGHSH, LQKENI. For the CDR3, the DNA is TGTGCCAGCTCACTCAGGACAGGGGAAACCGGGGAGCTGTTTTTT. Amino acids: CASSLRTGETGELFF.

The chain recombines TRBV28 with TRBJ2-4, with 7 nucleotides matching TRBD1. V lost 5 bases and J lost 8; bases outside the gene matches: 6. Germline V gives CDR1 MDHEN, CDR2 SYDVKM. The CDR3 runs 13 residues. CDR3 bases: TGTGCCAGCAGTCTCACAGGGGTGGACATTCAGTACTTC. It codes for CASSLTGVDIQYF. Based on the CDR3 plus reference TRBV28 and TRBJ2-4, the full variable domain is DVKVTQSSRYLVKRTGEKVFLECVQDMDHENMFWYRQDPGLGLRLIYFSYDVKMKEKGDIPEGYSVSREKKERFSLILESASTNQTSMYLCASSLTGVDIQYFGAGTRLSVL.

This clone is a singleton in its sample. CDR3 nucleotides: TGTGCCAGCAGTCCGGACAGGGTCTCTGGAAACACCATATATTTT. As protein: CASSPDRVSGNTIYF. This chain connects TRBV6-1 to TRBJ1-3; 8 bases line up with TRBD1. This CDR3 spans 15 amino acids. From germline, CDR1 is MNHNS and CDR2 SASEGT. The V and J ends lost 5 bases and 0 bases, in that order; junction bases with no gene match: 3.

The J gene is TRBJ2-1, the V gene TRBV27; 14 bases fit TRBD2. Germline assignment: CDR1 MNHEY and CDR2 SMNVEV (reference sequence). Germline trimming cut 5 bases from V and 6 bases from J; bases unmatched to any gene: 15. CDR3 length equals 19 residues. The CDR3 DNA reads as TGTGCCAGCAGTCTTACCCCTTTCTCGACTAGCGGGAGGGCCAATGAGCAGTTCTTC. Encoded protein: CASSLTPFSTSGRANEQFF.

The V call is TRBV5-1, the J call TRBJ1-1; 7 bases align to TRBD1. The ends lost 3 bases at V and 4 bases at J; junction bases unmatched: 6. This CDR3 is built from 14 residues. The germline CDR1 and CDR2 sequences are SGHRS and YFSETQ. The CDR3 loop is CASSSRGQSTEAFF. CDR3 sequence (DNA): TGCGCCAGCAGCTCAAGGGGACAGAGCACTGAAGCTTTCTTT.

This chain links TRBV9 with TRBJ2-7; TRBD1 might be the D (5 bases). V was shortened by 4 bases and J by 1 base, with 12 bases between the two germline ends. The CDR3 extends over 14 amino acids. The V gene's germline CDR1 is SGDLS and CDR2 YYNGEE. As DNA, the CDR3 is TGTGCCAGCAGCACCGGACACAAGTCCTACGAGCAGTACTTC. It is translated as CASSTGHKSYEQYF.

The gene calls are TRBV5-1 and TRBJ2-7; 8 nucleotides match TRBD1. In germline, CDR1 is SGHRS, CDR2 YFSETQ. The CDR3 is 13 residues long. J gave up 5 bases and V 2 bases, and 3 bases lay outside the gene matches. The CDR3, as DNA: TGCGCCAGCAGCTTCACAGGGGGGCACGAGCAGTACTTC. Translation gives CASSFTGGHEQYF.

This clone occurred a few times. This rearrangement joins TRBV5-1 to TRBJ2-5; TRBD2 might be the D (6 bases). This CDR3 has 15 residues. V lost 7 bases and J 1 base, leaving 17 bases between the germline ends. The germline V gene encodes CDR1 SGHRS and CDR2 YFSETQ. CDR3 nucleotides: TGCGCCAGCGCCCGGGACTCGGTAATCCAAGAGACCCAGTACTTC. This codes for CASARDSVIQETQYF.